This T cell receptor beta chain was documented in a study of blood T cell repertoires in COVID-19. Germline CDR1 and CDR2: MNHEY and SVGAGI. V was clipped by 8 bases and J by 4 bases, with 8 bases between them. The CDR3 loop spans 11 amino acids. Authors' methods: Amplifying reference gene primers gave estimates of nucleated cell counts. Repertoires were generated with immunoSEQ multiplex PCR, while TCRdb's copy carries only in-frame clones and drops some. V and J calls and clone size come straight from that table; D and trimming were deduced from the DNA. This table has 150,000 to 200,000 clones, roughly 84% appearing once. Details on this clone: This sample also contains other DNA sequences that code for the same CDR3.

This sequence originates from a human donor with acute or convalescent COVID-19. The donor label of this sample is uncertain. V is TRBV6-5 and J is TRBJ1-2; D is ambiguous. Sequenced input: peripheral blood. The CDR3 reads CASRGLYGYTF. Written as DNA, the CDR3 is TGTGCCAGCCGCGGTCTCTATGGCTACACCTTC.